The rows below give T cell receptor beta chains drawn from one sample of a study of blood T cell repertoires in COVID-19. Profiled with immunoSEQ multiplex PCR; TCRdb holds only in-frame clones, not every one. The profile shows roughly 24,000 clones, around 79% of them singletons. Sequencing was carried out using peripheral blood. These receptor sequences come from an elderly man with active or convalescent COVID-19. Each CDR3 is given with its conserved first and last residue. Each record gives: J gene, V gene, clone size, D gene, CDR3 DNA, CDR3 protein. D genes are given only for firm matches. Part of the rows lack a size; the others show once, few, many or a class for expanded clones.

>TRBJ2-7|TRBV5-3|NA|NA
TGTGCCAGAAGCTTTCTTCGGCAGGAACAGAACGAGCAGTACTTC
CARSFLRQEQNEQYF
>TRBJ2-2|TRBV6-2/TRBV6-3|NA|NA
TGTGCCAGCAGTTACGGTTCGGGAAGGGTGAGAACCGGGGAGCTGTTTTTT
CASSYGSGRVRTGELFF
>TRBJ2-3|TRBV11-2|NA|TRBD2
TGTGCCAGCACTCAACTAGCGGGGGCAAGCACAGATACGCAGTATTTT
CASTQLAGASTDTQYF
>TRBJ1-6|TRBV4-1|NA|NA
TGCGCCAGCAGCCGGCAGTATAATTCACCCCTCCACTTT
CASSRQYNSPLHF
>TRBJ2-3|TRBV18|once|TRBD1
TGTGCCAGCTCAGCAGTCCCGAACAGGGGCGTCAAAACAGATACGCAGTATTTT
CASSAVPNRGVKTDTQYF
>TRBJ2-5|TRBV7-8|NA|NA
TGTGCCAGCAGCCCCCGACACCTCCAAGAGACCCAGTACTTC
CASSPRHLQETQYF
>TRBJ1-5|TRBV19|few|NA
TGTGCCAGTAGTTGGGGGGATCAGCCCCAGCATTTT
CASSWGDQPQHF
>TRBJ1-6|TRBV27|NA|TRBD1
TGTGCCAGCAGTTTATTAACCGGGACAGAAGTACACAGTAATTCACTCCTCCACTTT
CASSLLTGTEVHSNSLLHF
>TRBJ2-1|TRBV18|few|TRBD1
TGTGCCAGAGGACAGGGAAATTCCAATGAGCAGTTCTTC
CARGQGNSNEQFF
>TRBJ1-4|TRBV28|NA|NA
TGTGCCTCCCCAGGGGCAGGAGTGACTAATGAAAAACTGTTTTTT
CASPGAGVTNEKLFF
>TRBJ2-1|TRBV6-2/TRBV6-3|NA|NA
TGTGCCAGCAGTTACGAGGCAGAGCACCTAAAACGGAACAATGAGCAGTTCTTC
CASSYEAEHLKRNNEQFF
>TRBJ2-1|TRBV18|NA|TRBD2
TGTGCCAGCTCACCAAGACACCTAGCGGGAGGGGGTAATGAGCAGTTCTTC
CASSPRHLAGGGNEQFF
>TRBJ2-2|TRBV5-5|NA|TRBD1
TGTGCCAGCAGCACGGACAGGGGGATCCTTAACACCGGGGAGCTGTTTTTT
CASSTDRGILNTGELFF
>TRBJ1-4|TRBV4-3|NA|TRBD1
TGCGCCAGCAGCCGGCGGGACAGCTCTAATGAAAAACTGTTTTTT
CASSRRDSSNEKLFF
>TRBJ2-7|TRBV25-1|NA|TRBD1
TGTGCCAGCAACGGGGACAGACCCTTAAAACCCTCTTCCTACGAGCAGTACTTC
CASNGDRPLKPSSYEQYF
>TRBJ1-1|TRBV19|NA|NA
TGTGCCAGTAGTTACAGGGATTTTAACACTGAAGCTTTCTTT
CASSYRDFNTEAFF
>TRBJ2-1|TRBV27|NA|NA
TGTGCCAGCAGTTTGATAGCAGCACAATACAATGAGCAGTTCTTC
CASSLIAAQYNEQFF
>TRBJ1-2|TRBV11-2|NA|TRBD1
TGTGCCAGCAGCCCCCCCGGGACAGGGCCTGGCTACACCTTC
CASSPPGTGPGYTF
>TRBJ1-1|TRBV5-6|NA|TRBD1
TGTGCCAGCAGCTTGAGAAGGACAGGGTCACGCACTGAAGCTTTCTTT
CASSLRRTGSRTEAFF
>TRBJ2-1|TRBV9|NA|TRBD2
TGTGCCAGCAGCGTAGAAATTGAGGGTCTAGCGGGAGGTTATGAGCAGTTCTTC
CASSVEIEGLAGGYEQFF
>TRBJ1-1|TRBV7-9|NA|NA
TGTGCCAGCAGCGCGGCCTACACTGAAGCTTTCTTT
CASSAAYTEAFF
>TRBJ1-5|TRBV6-2/TRBV6-3|few|TRBD1
TGTGCCAGCAGTGCCTGGACAGGGGTTAGGCAGCCCCAGCATTTT
CASSAWTGVRQPQHF
>TRBJ2-2|TRBV5-4|once|TRBD2
TGTGCCAGCAGCACTGGGACTAGCCAAAACACCGGGGAGCTGTTTTTT
CASSTGTSQNTGELFF
>TRBJ2-7|TRBV9|NA|TRBD1
TGTGCCAGCAGCGTCACAGGGGGTATAGGCGAGCAGTACTTC
CASSVTGGIGEQYF
>TRBJ2-7|TRBV7-2|NA|NA
TGTGCCAGCAGCTTAGGTCCTAGTCCCTACGAGCAGTACTTC
CASSLGPSPYEQYF
>TRBJ2-1|TRBV19|NA|TRBD2
TGTGCCAGTAGCGGGGGGGCCTACAATGAGCAGTTCTTC
CASSGGAYNEQFF
>TRBJ2-7|TRBV11-2|NA|TRBD2
TGTGCCAGCAGCTCGAGCGGGAGGTATTACGAGCAGTACTTC
CASSSSGRYYEQYF
>TRBJ1-4|TRBV5-8|NA|NA
TGTGCCAGCAGCTTCAATGATGCGAATGAAAAACTGTTTTTT
CASSFNDANEKLFF
>TRBJ2-5|TRBV20-1|NA|NA
TGCAGTGCTAGTGGACAGATCCAAGAGACCCAGTACTTC
CSASGQIQETQYF
>TRBJ2-7|TRBV27|NA|NA
TGTGCCAGCAGTAGCAGGGTTGTGGGCCGGTACGAGCAGTACTTC
CASSSRVVGRYEQYF
>TRBJ2-5|TRBV7-8|few|TRBD2
TGTGCCAGCGGCGGGAGGGCCCTCCAAGAGACCCAGTACTTC
CASGGRALQETQYF
>TRBJ1-1|TRBV28|NA|TRBD1
TGTGCCAGCAGTTACAGGGGGGGTACTGAAGCTTTCTTT
CASSYRGGTEAFF
>TRBJ2-1|TRBV19|NA|TRBD2
TGTGCCAGTAGTATTGTTGTAGGACGGGGGGGGAGGAGCTCCTACAATGAGCAGTTCTTC
CASSIVVGRGGRSSYNEQFF
>TRBJ1-3|TRBV5-4|NA|TRBD1
TGTGCCAGCAGCATCGGGACAGGATCCTCTGGAAACACCATATATTTT
CASSIGTGSSGNTIYF
>TRBJ1-3|TRBV12-3/TRBV12-4|NA|NA
TGTGCCAGCAGTTTTTACAGCGGAAACACCATATATTTT
CASSFYSGNTIYF
>TRBJ2-1|TRBV28|NA|TRBD2
TGTGCCAGCAGTGAACTAGCGGGAGAATCGGATGAGCAGTTCTTC
CASSELAGESDEQFF
>TRBJ1-1|TRBV7-6|NA|NA
TGTGCCAGCAGCCAGGGCCCAAACACTGAAGCTTTCTTT
CASSQGPNTEAFF
>TRBJ2-6|TRBV19|NA|NA
TGTGCCAGTAGTATGCGGGCGGGCTCTGGGGCCAACGTCCTGACTTTC
CASSMRAGSGANVLTF
>TRBJ1-2|TRBV10-3|NA|TRBD1
TGTGCCATCAGTGACCTCGGACAGGGAGATGGCTACACCTTC
CAISDLGQGDGYTF
>TRBJ1-2|TRBV18|NA|NA
TGTGCCAGCTCCCAAGCGCGGGCTGTCAACTATGGCTACACCTTC
CASSQARAVNYGYTF
>TRBJ1-2|TRBV5-1|NA|NA
TGCGCCAGCAGCCCGGGGGGGAGGTCCCTATATGGCTACACCTTC
CASSPGGRSLYGYTF
>TRBJ2-1|TRBV7-2|NA|TRBD2
TGTGCCAGCAGCTTAGAAGCGGGAGTCACCTACAATGAGCAGTTCTTC
CASSLEAGVTYNEQFF
>TRBJ2-7|TRBV27|NA|TRBD2
TGTGCCAGCAGTTTAAGTAGCAGCGGGAGTTTATACGAGCAGTACTTC
CASSLSSSGSLYEQYF
>TRBJ1-2|TRBV29-1|NA|NA
TGCAGCGCAACCACACCGGGGGGGAACTATGGCTACACCTTC
CSATTPGGNYGYTF
>TRBJ2-3|TRBV4-1|NA|TRBD2
TGCGCCAGCAGCCCGTTCGCGGGAGGGACTAGCACAGATACGCAGTATTTT
CASSPFAGGTSTDTQYF
>TRBJ1-2|TRBV28|NA|NA
TGTGCCAGCAGCCGTACTAGGGACTTGGATGGTGGCTACACCTTC
CASSRTRDLDGGYTF
>TRBJ1-2|TRBV28|NA|NA
TGTGCCAGCAGAGAGCCCATCTATGGCTACACCTTC
CASREPIYGYTF
>TRBJ1-2|TRBV7-9|NA|NA
TGTGCCAGCAGCTTAGGGGAGTATTCTACCCCATATAACTATGGCTACACCTTC
CASSLGEYSTPYNYGYTF
>TRBJ2-5|TRBV18|NA|NA
TGTGCCAGCTCACTAGGGAGCGCTGGAGGAGAGACCCAGTACTTC
CASSLGSAGGETQYF
>TRBJ1-3|TRBV11-2|NA|NA
TGTGCCAGCAACTCCTACTCTGGAAACACCATATATTTT
CASNSYSGNTIYF
>TRBJ1-1|TRBV6-1|few|NA
TGTGCCAGCAGTGAACATCTGAATAGAGACACTGAAGCTTTCTTT
CASSEHLNRDTEAFF
>TRBJ2-1|TRBV27|NA|TRBD2
TGTGCCAGCACCCACCTGTGGGAGGGGTCCTACAATGAGCAGTTCTTC
CASTHLWEGSYNEQFF
>TRBJ2-6|TRBV10-3|NA|TRBD2
TGTGCCATCTCTCCCGAAGCGGGGGGCGGGGCCAACGTCCTGACTTTC
CAISPEAGGGANVLTF
>TRBJ2-7|TRBV21-1|NA|NA
TGTGCCAGCAGCAAAGGTCCGCGGGGCAAAGACGAGCAGTACTTC
CASSKGPRGKDEQYF
>TRBJ1-2|TRBV21-1|NA|NA
TGTGCCAGCAGCAAAAGGGGGGGCGGCTACACCTTC
CASSKRGGGYTF
>TRBJ2-2|TRBV19|NA|NA
TGTGCCAGTAGTCCACAGAGGACAAGAACGAACACCGGGGAGCTGTTTTTT
CASSPQRTRTNTGELFF
>TRBJ2-7|TRBV10-1|once|TRBD2
TGCGCCAGCAGTGACCCTAGCGGGAGCTCCTACGAGCAGTACTTC
CASSDPSGSSYEQYF